This T cell receptor beta chain was sequenced in a study of cytomegalovirus exposure and HLA in healthy donors. Use of 60 Vbeta and 13 Jbeta primers characterized the PCR. Method: immunoSEQ multiplex PCR; TCRdb's copy keeps in-frame clones and lacks some. This table holds 150,000 to 200,000 clones, about 86% found once. This clone was seen a handful of times. V shed 1 base and J shed 7 bases, with 7 bases lying between them. The V gene's germline CDR1 is SNHLY and CDR2 FYNNEI. This CDR3 region has 13 residues. Input material: PBMCs. This sequence originates from a woman in her twenties or thirties in good health and CMV-seronegative. The gene calls are TRBV2 and TRBJ1-4; D gene unclear. The CDR3 coding sequence is TGTGCCAGCAGTGAAGAGGAGTTTGAAAAACTGTTTTTT. This codes for CASSEEEFEKLFF. The full variable domain, in which reference TRBV2 and TRBJ1-4 provide the parts outside the CDR3, is EPEVTQTPSHQVTQMGQEVILRCVPISNHLYFYWYRQILGQKVEFLVSFYNNEISEKSEIFDDQFSVERPDGSNFTLKIRSTKLEDSAMYFCASSEEEFEKLFFGSGTQLSVL.